The sequence of this T cell receptor (beta chain) was determined in a study of CD8 T cells in Susac syndrome (dated by TCRdb to between 2019 and 2020). Regarding the research as a whole: Whether CD8+ T cell activation and differentiation in Susac syndrome was antigen driven was tested using repertoire sequencing. CD8+ T cell repertoire clonality was compared between more than ten healthy donors, roughly 14 Susac syndrome patients and around 15 multiple sclerosis patients.

Details on this clonotype: No cognate antigen has been identified for it. Base qualities were left out, and no much larger clone turns up one base away.

Peripheral blood CD8+ and CD4+ T cells from healthy donors, Susac syndrome patients and multiple sclerosis patients were profiled using high-throughput TCR beta sequencing. Healthy donors were age- and sex-matched controls. CD8+ TEMRA cells were enriched by FACS, while bulk CD8+ and CD4+ T cells were purified by magnetic negative isolation. Blood was drawn into EDTA tubes, processed within 24 hours, and PBMCs were isolated by density gradient centrifugation. PBMCs destined for TCR sequencing were cryopreserved in liquid nitrogen and later thawed in a 37 °C water bath. Purity of sorted or isolated CD4+, CD8+ and CD8+ TEMRA cells was at least 90%. RNA was extracted using the RNeasy kit, and roughly 0.5 to 1 ug of the RNA was reverse transcribed with random hexamers. The immunoSEQ multiplex PCR assay, covering 54 Vbeta and 13 Jbeta segments, was used to amplify TCR beta CDR3 regions. PCR amplification bias was corrected by using a synthetic template baseline for primer optimization and computational correction. Per the authors' processing: Reads were annotated to V, D and J genes per IMGT and analyzed with immunoSEQ Analyzer, keeping only productive sequences. To calculate clonality, Shannon entropy was normalized by log2 of the number of productive unique sequences and then subtracted from one. For each patient and control, public and private clones were evaluated within the 100 most prevalent clones. Clones were defined as Susac-specific when absent from the healthy and MS cohorts, from about 970 published viral clones and from other ImmuneACCESS disease sequences. TCRdb reprocessing: public reads trimmed at Q25 with fastp, clones called with MiXCR, in-frame beta chains kept. For every CDR3 protein sequence, its rows merge into one entry that carries the most common genes and DNA. For this entry, the V and J calls and clone size follow TCRdb and not the study's own pipeline. The sample records 50,000 or so distinct CDR3 sequences, almost 95% of which are singletons. Approximately 0.41% of the sample comes from the top ten.

Broad study findings and their caveats: The number of individuals in the TCR sequencing and HLA analysis was recognized as being relatively small.

For CDR1 and CDR2, the germline V gene (reference sequence) lists SGHNT and YYREEE. There are 15 amino acids in the CDR3, from cysteine to phenylalanine inclusive. The CDR3 DNA has 45 bases and is translated from base 1. The junction shows trimming of 2 bases on V and 0 bases on J, plus 6 bases between the germline ends. Recombination joined TRBV5-4 with TRBJ2-6; TRBD1 is a possible D gene, resting on 5 matching bases. The source of this sequence is a human donor in good health. Material: CD8+ T cells from PBMCs. The nucleotide sequence is TGTGCCAGCAGCTTTAGGGGCTCTGGGGCCAACGTCCTGACTTTC. Translated, this is CASSFRGSGANVLTF.